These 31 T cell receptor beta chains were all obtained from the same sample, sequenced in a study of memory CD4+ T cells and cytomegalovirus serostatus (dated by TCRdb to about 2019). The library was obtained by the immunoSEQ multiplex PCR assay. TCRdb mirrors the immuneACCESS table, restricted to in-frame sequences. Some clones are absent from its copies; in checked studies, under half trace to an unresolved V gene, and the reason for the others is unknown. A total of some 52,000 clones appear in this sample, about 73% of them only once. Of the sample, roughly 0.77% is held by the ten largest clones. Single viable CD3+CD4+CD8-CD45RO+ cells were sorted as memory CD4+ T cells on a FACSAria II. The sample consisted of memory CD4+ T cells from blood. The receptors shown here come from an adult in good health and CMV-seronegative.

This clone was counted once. DNA of the CDR3: TGTGCCAGCAGCCTGGGACAGACAAAAATCACTGGGGCCAACGTCCTGACTTTC. Translating gives CASSLGQTKITGANVLTF. This chain joins TRBV5-4 and TRBJ2-6; TRBD1 agrees at 7 bases. CDR3 size: 18 residues. Germline CDR1 is SGHNT and CDR2 is YYREEE (reference sequence). V shed 4 bases and J 2 bases; nucleotides not matched to a gene: 12.

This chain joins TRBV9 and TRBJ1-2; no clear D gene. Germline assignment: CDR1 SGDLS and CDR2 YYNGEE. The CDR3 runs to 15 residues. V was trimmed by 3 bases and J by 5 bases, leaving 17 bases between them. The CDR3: CASSGNGGLGYGYTF. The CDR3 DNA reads TGTGCCAGCAGCGGGAATGGCGGCCTAGGGTATGGCTACACCTTC.

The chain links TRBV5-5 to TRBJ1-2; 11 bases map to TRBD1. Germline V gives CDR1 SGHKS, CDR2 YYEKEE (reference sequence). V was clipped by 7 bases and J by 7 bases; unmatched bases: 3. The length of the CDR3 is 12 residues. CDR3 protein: CASGDRGSGYTF. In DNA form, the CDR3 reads TGTGCCAGCGGGGACAGGGGGTCTGGCTACACCTTC.

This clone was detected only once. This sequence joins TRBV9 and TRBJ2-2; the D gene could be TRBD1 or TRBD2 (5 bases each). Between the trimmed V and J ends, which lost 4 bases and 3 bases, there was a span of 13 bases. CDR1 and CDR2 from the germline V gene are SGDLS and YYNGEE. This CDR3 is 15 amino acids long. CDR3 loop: CASSPFGGDTGELFF. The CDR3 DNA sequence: TGTGCCAGCAGCCCCTTTGGGGGTGACACCGGGGAGCTGTTTTTT. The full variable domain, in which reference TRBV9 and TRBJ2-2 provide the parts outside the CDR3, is DSGVTQTPKHLITATGQRVTLRCSPRSGDLSVYWYQQSLDQGLQFLIQYYNGEERAKGNILERFSAQQFPDLHSELNLSSLELGDSALYFCASSPFGGDTGELFFGEGSRLTVL.

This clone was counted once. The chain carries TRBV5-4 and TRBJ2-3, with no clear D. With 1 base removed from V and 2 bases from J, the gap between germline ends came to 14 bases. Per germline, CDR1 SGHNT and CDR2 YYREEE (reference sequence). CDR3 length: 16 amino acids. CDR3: CASSLPGGHYTDTQYF. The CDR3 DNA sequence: TGTGCCAGCAGCTTGCCAGGCGGCCACTACACAGATACGCAGTATTTT.

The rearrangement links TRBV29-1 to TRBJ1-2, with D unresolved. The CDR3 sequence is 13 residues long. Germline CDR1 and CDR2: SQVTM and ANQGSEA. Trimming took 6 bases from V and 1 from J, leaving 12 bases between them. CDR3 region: CSVKKGLNYGYTF. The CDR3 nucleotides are TGCAGCGTAAAAAAGGGCCTTAACTATGGCTACACCTTC.

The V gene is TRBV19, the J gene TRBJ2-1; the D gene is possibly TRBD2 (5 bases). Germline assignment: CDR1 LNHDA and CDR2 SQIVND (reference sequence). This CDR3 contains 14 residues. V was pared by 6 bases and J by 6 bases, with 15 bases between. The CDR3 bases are TGTGCCAGTAGCACTAGGGCCATGGGCAATGAGCAGTTCTTC. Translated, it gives CASSTRAMGNEQFF.

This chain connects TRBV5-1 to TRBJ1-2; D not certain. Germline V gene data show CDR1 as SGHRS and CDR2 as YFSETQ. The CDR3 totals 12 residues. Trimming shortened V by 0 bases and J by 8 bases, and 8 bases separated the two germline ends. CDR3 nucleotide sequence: TGCGCCAGCAGCTTGGAGAGAGGAGGCTACACCTTC. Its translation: CASSLERGGYTF.

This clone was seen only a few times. The CDR3 sequence: CASISGGGNQPQHF. The CDR3 coding sequence is TGTGCCAGCATCTCAGGGGGGGGAAATCAGCCCCAGCATTTT. The J gene is TRBJ1-5, the V gene TRBV28, with 7 bases matching TRBD1. The germline V gene encodes CDR1 MDHEN and CDR2 SYDVKM. With 7 bases clipped from V and 4 bases from J, the junction kept 7 bases outside the gene matches. This CDR3 has 14 amino acids.

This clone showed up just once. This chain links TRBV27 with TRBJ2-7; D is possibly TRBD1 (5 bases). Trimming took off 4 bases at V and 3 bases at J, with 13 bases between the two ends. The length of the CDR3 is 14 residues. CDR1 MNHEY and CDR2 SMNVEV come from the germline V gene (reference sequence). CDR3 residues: CASSWTTGNYEQYF. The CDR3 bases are TGTGCCAGCAGTTGGACAACAGGAAACTACGAGCAGTACTTC.

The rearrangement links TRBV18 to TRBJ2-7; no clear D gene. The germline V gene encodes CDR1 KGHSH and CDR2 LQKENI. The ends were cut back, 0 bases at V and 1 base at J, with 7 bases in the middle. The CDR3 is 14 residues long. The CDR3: CASSPPAASYEQYF. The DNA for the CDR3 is TGTGCCAGCTCACCACCGGCAGCGTCCTACGAGCAGTACTTC.

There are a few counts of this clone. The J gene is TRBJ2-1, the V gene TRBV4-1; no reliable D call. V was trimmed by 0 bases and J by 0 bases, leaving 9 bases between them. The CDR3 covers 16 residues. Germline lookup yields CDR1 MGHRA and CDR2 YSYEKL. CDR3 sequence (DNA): TGCGCCAGCAGCCAAGATTCGGAGATCTCCTACAATGAGCAGTTCTTC. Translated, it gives CASSQDSEISYNEQFF.

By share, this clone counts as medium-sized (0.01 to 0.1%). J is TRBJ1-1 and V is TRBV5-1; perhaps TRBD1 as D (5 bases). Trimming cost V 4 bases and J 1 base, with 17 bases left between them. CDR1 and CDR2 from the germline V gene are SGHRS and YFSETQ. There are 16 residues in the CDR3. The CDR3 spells CASSPGDGRQNTEAFF. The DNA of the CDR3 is TGCGCCAGCAGCCCCGGGGACGGAAGGCAGAACACTGAAGCTTTCTTT.

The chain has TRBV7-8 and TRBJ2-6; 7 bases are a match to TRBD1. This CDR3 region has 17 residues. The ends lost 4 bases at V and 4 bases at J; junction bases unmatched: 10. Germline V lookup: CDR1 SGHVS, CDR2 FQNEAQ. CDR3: CASSSRKTGTGANVLTF. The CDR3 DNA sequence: TGTGCCAGCAGCTCACGTAAGACAGGGACAGGGGCCAACGTCCTGACTTTC. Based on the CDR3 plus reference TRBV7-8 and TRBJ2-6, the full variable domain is GAGVSQSPRYKVAKRGQDVALRCDPISGHVSLFWYQQALGQGPEFLTYFQNEAQLDKSGLPSDRFFAERPEGSVSTLKIQRTQQEDSAVYLCASSSRKTGTGANVLTFGAGSRLTVL.

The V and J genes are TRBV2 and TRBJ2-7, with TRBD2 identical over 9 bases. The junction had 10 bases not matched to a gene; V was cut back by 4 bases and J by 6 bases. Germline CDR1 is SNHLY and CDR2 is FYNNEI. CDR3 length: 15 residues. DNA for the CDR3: TGTGCCAGCAGTGCGGCGGGGGGGGGTCGCGGCGAGCAGTACTTC. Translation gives CASSAAGGGRGEQYF. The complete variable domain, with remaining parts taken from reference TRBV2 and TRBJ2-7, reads EPEVTQTPSHQVTQMGQEVILRCVPISNHLYFYWYRQILGQKVEFLVSFYNNEISEKSEIFDDQFSVERPDGSNFTLKIRSTKLEDSAMYFCASSAAGGGRGEQYFGPGTRLTVT.

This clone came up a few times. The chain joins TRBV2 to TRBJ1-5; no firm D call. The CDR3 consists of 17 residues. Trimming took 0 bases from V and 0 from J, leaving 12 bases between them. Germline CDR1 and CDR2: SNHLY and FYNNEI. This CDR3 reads CASSEALGLYSNQPQHF. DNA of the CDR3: TGTGCCAGCAGTGAAGCGCTTGGGTTATATAGCAATCAGCCCCAGCATTTT.

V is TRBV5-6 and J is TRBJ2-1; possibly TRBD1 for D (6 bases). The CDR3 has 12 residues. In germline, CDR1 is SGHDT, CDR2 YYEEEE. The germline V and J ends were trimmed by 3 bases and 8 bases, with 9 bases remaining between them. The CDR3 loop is CASSWQGYEQFF. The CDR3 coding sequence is TGTGCCAGCAGCTGGCAGGGGTATGAGCAGTTCTTC. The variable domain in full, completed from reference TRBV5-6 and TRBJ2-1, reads DAGVTQSPTHLIKTRGQQVTLRCSPKSGHDTVSWYQQALGQGPQFIFQYYEEEERQRGNFPDRFSGHQFPNYSSELNVNALLLGDSALYLCASSWQGYEQFFGPGTRLTVL.

CDR3 in amino acids: CASSFTTGGEQYF. The CDR3 bases are TGTGCCAGCAGCTTTACGACCGGGGGCGAGCAGTACTTC. The chain uses TRBV11-3 and TRBJ2-7; possible D gene TRBD2, 6 bases. The V and J ends lost 3 bases and 6 bases respectively, with 12 bases between them. There are 13 residues in the CDR3. CDR1 and CDR2 from the germline V gene are SGHNT and YENEEA.

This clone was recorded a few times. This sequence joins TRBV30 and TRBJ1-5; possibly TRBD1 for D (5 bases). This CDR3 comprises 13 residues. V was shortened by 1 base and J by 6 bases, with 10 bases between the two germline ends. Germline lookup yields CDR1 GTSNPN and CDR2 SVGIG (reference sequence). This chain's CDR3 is CAWSGEGAQPQHF. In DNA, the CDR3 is TGTGCCTGGAGTGGGGAAGGGGCTCAGCCCCAGCATTTT.

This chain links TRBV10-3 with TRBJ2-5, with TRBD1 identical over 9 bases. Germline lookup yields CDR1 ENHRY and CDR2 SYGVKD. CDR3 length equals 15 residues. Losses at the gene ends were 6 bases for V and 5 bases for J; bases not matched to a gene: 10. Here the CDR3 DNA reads TGTGCCATCAGGGAGCCGGGACAGGGAAGGGAGACCCAGTACTTC. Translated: CAIREPGQGRETQYF.

In DNA, the CDR3 is TGTGCCAGCAGTGAACCAGGGTTCCTCTATGGCTACACCTTC. It codes for CASSEPGFLYGYTF. This chain joins TRBV6-1 and TRBJ1-2; perhaps TRBD1 as D (5 bases). Germline V gene sequence: CDR1 MNHNS, CDR2 SASEGT. V lost 2 bases, J lost 4 bases, and 11 bases lay in between. There are 14 residues in the CDR3.

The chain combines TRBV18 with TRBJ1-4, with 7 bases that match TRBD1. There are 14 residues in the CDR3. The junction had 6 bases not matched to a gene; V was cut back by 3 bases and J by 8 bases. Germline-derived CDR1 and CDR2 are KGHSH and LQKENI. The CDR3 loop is CASSPTGALEKLFF. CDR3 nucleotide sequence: TGTGCCAGCTCACCTACAGGGGCCCTAGAAAAACTGTTTTTT. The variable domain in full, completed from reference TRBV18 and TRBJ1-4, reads NAGVMQNPRHLVRRRGQEARLRCSPMKGHSHVYWYRQLPEEGLKFMVYLQKENIIDESGMPKERFSAEFPKEGPSILRIQQVVRGDSAAYFCASSPTGALEKLFFGSGTQLSVL.

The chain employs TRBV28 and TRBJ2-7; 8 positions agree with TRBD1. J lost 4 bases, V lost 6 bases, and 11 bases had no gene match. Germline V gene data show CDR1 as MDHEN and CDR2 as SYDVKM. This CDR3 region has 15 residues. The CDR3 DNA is TGTGCCAGCAGCTCCGTCGCAGGGGGCAGGTACGAGCAGTACTTC. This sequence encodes CASSSVAGGRYEQYF.

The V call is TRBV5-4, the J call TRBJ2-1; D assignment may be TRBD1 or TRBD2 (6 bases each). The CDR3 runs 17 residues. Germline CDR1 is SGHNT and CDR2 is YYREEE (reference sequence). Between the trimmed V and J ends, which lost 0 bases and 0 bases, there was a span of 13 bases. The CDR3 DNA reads TGTGCCAGCAGCTTGGGACGGGGGCTTAGCTCCTACAATGAGCAGTTCTTC. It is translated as CASSLGRGLSSYNEQFF. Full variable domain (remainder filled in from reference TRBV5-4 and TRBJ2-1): ETGVTQSPTHLIKTRGQQVTLRCSSQSGHNTVSWYQQALGQGPQFIFQYYREEENGRGNFPPRFSGLQFPNYSSELNVNALELDDSALYLCASSLGRGLSSYNEQFFGPGTRLTVL.

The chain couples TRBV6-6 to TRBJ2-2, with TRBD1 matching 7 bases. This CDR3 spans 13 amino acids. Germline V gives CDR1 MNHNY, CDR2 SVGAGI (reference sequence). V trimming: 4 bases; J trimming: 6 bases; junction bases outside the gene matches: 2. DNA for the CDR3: TGTGCCAGCAGTTCCCAGGGGGCCGGGGAGCTGTTTTTT. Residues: CASSSQGAGELFF.

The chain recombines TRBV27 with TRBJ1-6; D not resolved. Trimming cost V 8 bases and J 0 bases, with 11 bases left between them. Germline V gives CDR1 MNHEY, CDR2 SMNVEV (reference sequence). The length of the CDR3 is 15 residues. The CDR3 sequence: CASATESSYNSPLHF. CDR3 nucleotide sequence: TGTGCCAGCGCCACGGAAAGCTCCTATAATTCACCCCTCCACTTT.

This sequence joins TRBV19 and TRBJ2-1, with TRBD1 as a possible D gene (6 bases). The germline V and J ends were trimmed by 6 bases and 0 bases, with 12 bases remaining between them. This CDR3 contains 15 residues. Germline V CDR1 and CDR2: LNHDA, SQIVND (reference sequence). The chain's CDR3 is CASRPDRSSYNEQFF. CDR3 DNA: TGTGCCAGTAGGCCCGACAGGAGCTCCTACAATGAGCAGTTCTTC. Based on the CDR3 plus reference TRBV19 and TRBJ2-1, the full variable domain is DGGITQSPKYLFRKEGQNVTLSCEQNLNHDAMYWYRQDPGQGLRLIYYSQIVNDFQKGDIAEGYSVSREKKESFPLTVTSAQKNPTAFYLCASRPDRSSYNEQFFGPGTRLTVL.

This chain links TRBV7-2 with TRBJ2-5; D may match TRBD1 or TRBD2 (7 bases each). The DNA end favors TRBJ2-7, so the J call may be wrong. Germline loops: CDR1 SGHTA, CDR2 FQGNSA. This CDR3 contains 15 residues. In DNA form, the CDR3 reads TGTGCCAGCAGCTCCAGACAGGGAGGGATCTACGAGCAGTACTTC. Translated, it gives CASSSRQGGIYEQYF.

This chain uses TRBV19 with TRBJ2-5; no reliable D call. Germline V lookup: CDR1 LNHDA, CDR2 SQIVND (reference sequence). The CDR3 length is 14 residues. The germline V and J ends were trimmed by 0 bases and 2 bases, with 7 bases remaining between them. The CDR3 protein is CASSIEWSQETQYF. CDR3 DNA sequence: TGTGCCAGTAGTATAGAGTGGTCACAAGAGACCCAGTACTTC. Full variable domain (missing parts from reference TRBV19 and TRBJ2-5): DGGITQSPKYLFRKEGQNVTLSCEQNLNHDAMYWYRQDPGQGLRLIYYSQIVNDFQKGDIAEGYSVSREKKESFPLTVTSAQKNPTAFYLCASSIEWSQETQYFGPGTRLLVL.

CDR3 region: CASSPSGTGGYTF. CDR3 nucleotide sequence: TGTGCCAGCAGCCCCAGTGGGACAGGAGGCTACACCTTC. This rearrangement joins TRBV7-9 to TRBJ1-2; 8 bases are a match to TRBD1. The germline V gene has CDR1 SEHNR and CDR2 FQNEAQ (reference sequence). V dropped 5 bases and J dropped 8; count of bases not matched to a gene: 7. The CDR3 has 13 residues.

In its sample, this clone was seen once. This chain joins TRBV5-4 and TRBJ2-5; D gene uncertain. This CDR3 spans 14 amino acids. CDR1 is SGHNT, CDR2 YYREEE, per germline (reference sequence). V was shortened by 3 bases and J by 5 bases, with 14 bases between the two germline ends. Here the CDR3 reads CASSSRPGVETQYF. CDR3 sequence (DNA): TGTGCCAGCAGCTCTAGGCCGGGTGTGGAGACCCAGTACTTC.